The 3 T cell receptor beta chains reported below all come from one sample, sequenced in a study of blood T cell repertoires in COVID-19. Clones were read by immunoSEQ multiplex PCR, and TCRdb kept only the in-frame ones, dropping some. Altogether about 190,000 clones are present, roughly 84% being singletons, with the ten largest covering 2.5% to 3.5%. The source material was PBMCs or T cells enriched from blood (not recorded which). The receptors were gathered from a woman in her twenties or thirties who had recovered from COVID-19.

The CDR3 is CASSSGGTGGPSSGNTIYF. The DNA for the CDR3 is TGTGCCAGCAGCTCGGGAGGGACAGGGGGGCCTAGCTCTGGAAACACCATATATTTT. V is TRBV7-9 and J is TRBJ1-3, with 11 bases identical to TRBD1. The CDR3 runs to 19 residues. V lost 4 bases and J lost 0; bases outside the gene matches: 11. Germline assignment: CDR1 SEHNR and CDR2 FQNEAQ (reference sequence).

This chain connects TRBV10-3 to TRBJ2-3; 9 bases agree with TRBD2. Trimming took 7 bases from V and 2 from J; bases not matched to a gene: 7. Germline V gene lookup returns CDR1 ENHRY and CDR2 SYGVKD. The CDR3 contains 15 residues. The CDR3 DNA sequence: TGTGCCATCAAGGGAGCGGGAGGCCCCACAGATACGCAGTATTTT. It codes for CAIKGAGGPTDTQYF.

The chain joins TRBV7-3 to TRBJ2-5; 10 bases are a match to TRBD2. Unmatched junction bases numbered 5, after V lost 2 bases and J lost 5 bases. The CDR3 consists of 15 residues. The V gene's germline CDR1 is SGHTA and CDR2 FQGTGA. CDR3 sequence (DNA): TGTGCCAGCAGCTTACCTACTAGCGGGACTGAGACCCAGTACTTC. Protein product: CASSLPTSGTETQYF.